This T cell receptor (beta chain) was identified in a study of brain T cells in children with intractable seizures (dated by TCRdb to the early 2020s). With regard to the full study: As a first screen for immune gene transcripts, resected brain tissue from just under 55 pediatric epilepsy surgery cases was run on a NanoString immunology panel. Of the roughly 12 selected surgery cases, pre-surgery blood was also sequenced for eight, so four had brain tissue only. Overall study results and their limits: Because sequencing depth differed between pre- and post-surgery blood, the absence of clones from the pre-surgery sample may reflect undersampling. Viral specificity was inferred solely from CDR3 sequence similarity, and the HCMV serostatus of the patients was not known.

Points on this clone: The antigen it recognizes is unknown. Per-base qualities were not stored, and no clone one base away is much larger.

The immunoSEQ assay was used to generate TCR beta chain sequences from genomic DNA. Per the source publication's procedure: CDR3 sequences that did not begin with the conserved framework cysteine at position 104 were removed manually. To get clonality, the normalized Shannon's Diversity Index was subtracted from one, giving values from 0 (maximal diversity) to 1 (oligoclonal). Differences in the frequency of the same CDR3 between samples, such as brain versus blood, were assessed with chi-squared comparison-of-proportions tests. Public clonotypes were identified through searches of immuneACCESS, and similarity to known antiviral clonotypes was evaluated with the VDJdb browser. The table comes from immuneACCESS by way of TCRdb, which keeps in-frame sequences with V and J called. Part of the clones is missing from these tables; in studies checked, under half for an unresolved V gene and the rest for unknown reasons. V and J calls and clone size are copied from that table; D and trimming were computed from the DNA. Counted in this sample were 340,000 or so clones; 85% to 95% of them appeared once. Around 6% of the sample belongs to the ten largest clones.

The time point label of this sample denotes: blood from clinic visit 5 months post-surgery; TSC patient then seizure free. The surgery cases with the highest brain T cell transcript signatures were chosen for TCR beta chain sequencing of brain tissue, and also of blood when blood was available. Before surgery, patients had received at least one anti-epileptic drug. TCR-sequenced patients were children with drug-resistant epilepsy due to tuberous sclerosis complex, focal cortical dysplasia, Rasmussen encephalitis or hemimegalencephaly. The Monarch genomic DNA purification kit was used to extract bulk genomic DNA from unsorted brain tissue and from whole blood. Here the sequenced sample was peripheral blood, taken about 5 months after surgery. This sequence originates from a boy less than two years old with tuberous sclerosis and intractable seizures.

At the DNA level, the sequence is TGTGCCTGGACCGGACTAGACTTGATGCTGTTCTTC. It encodes CAWTGLDLMLFF. The rearrangement combines TRBV30 with TRBJ2-1, and TRBD2 matches 7 of the central bases. The CDR3 measures 12 amino acids from cysteine to phenylalanine. Only the CDR3 region is kept as DNA, spanning 36 bases read in frame from base 1. V and J are trimmed by 4 bases and 15 bases, and the gene matches miss 12 bases of the junction. From a lookup of the germline V gene (reference sequence), CDR1 and CDR2 are GTSNPN and SVGIG.